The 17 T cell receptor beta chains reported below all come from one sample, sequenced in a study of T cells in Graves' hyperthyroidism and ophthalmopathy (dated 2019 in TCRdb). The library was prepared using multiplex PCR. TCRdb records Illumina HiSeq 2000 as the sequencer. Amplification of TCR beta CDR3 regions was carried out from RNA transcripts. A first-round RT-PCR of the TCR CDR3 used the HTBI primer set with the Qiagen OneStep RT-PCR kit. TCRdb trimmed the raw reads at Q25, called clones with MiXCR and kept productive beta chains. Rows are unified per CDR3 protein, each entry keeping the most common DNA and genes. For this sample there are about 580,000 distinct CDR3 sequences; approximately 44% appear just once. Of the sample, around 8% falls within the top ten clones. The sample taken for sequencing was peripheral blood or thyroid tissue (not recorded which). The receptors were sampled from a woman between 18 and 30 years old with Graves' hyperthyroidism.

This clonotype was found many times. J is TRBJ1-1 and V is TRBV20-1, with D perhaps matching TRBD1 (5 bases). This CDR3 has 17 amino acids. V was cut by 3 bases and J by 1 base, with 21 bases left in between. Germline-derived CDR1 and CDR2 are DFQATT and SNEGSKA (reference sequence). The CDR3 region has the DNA TGCAGTGCTAGCGCTCCCCTCGGGGGTGTGTGGAACACTGAAGCTTTCTTT. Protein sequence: CSASAPLGGVWNTEAFF.

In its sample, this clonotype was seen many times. The CDR3 sequence: CASSGGQGRGGELFF. CDR3 bases: TGTGCCAGCAGCGGCGGACAGGGGCGAGGCGGGGAGCTGTTTTTT. V is TRBV9 and J is TRBJ2-2, with 9 bases lining up with TRBD1. CDR1 and CDR2 (germline): SGDLS, YYNGEE. After removal of 3 bases from V and 7 bases from J, the junction contained 7 bases not matched to a gene. The CDR3 has 15 amino acids.

CDR3 residues: CASSVSGTDLKPQHF. The CDR3 DNA sequence: TGTGCCAGCAGCGTTTCCGGGACAGACCTGAAGCCCCAGCATTTT. V gene TRBV9 combines with J gene TRBJ1-5, with 7 bases lining up with TRBD1. CDR1 and CDR2 (germline): SGDLS, YYNGEE. The J segment lost 8 bases and the V segment lost 2 bases, leaving 10 bases of the junction unmatched. The CDR3 spans 15 residues. Based on the CDR3 plus reference TRBV9 and TRBJ1-5, the full variable domain is DSGVTQTPKHLITATGQRVTLRCSPRSGDLSVYWYQQSLDQGLQFLIQYYNGEERAKGNILERFSAQQFPDLHSELNLSSLELGDSALYFCASSVSGTDLKPQHFGDGTRLSIL.

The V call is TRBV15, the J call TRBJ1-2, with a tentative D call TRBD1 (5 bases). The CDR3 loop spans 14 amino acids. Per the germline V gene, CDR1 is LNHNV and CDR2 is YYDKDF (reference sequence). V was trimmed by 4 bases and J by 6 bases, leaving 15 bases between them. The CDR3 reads CATSNQGGNNGYTF. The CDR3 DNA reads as TGTGCCACCAGCAACCAGGGCGGAAACAATGGCTACACCTTC.

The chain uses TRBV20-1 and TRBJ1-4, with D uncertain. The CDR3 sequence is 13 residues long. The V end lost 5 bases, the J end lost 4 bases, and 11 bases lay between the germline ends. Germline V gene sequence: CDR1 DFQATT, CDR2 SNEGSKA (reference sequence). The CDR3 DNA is TGCAGTGCTTCGGGATCTGATAATGAAAAACTGTTTTTT. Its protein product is CSASGSDNEKLFF.

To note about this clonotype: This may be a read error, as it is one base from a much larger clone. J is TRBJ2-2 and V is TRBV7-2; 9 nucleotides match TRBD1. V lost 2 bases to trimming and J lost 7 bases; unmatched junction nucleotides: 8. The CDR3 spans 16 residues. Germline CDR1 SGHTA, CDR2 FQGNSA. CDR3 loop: CASSLYTGTGFGELFF. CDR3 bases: TGTGCCAGCAGCTTATACACCGGGACAGGGTTCGGGGAGCTGTTTTTT.

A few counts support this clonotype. The CDR3 loop reads CASSYLGLLNTEAFF. In DNA form, the CDR3 reads TGTGCCAGCTCCTACCTTGGACTGCTGAACACTGAAGCTTTCTTT. This chain joins TRBV18 and TRBJ1-1; D not certain. CDR3 size: 15 residues. V was clipped by 6 bases and J by 0 bases, with 14 bases between them. Germline CDR1 is KGHSH and CDR2 is LQKENI.

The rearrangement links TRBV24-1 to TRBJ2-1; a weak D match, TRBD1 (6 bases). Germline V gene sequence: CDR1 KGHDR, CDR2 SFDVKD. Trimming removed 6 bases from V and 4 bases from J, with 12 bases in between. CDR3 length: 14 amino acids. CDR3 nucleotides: TGTGCCACCAGTCCCGACAGGCATTACAATGAGCAGTTCTTC. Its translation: CATSPDRHYNEQFF.

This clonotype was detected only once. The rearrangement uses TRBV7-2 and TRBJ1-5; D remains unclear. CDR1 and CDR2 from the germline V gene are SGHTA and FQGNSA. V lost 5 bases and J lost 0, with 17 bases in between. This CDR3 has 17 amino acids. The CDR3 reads CASSRTSSGYSNQPQHF. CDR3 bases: TGTGCCAGCAGCAGGACTAGCAGCGGGTATAGCAATCAGCCCCAGCATTTT.

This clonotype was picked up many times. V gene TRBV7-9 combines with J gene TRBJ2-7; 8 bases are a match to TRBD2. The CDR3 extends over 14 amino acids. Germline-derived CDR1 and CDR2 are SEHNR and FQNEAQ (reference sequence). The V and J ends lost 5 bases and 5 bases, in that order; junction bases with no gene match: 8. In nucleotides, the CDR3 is TGTGCCAGCAGCCCGGGACTAGGGGTTGACGAGCAGTACTTC. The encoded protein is CASSPGLGVDEQYF.

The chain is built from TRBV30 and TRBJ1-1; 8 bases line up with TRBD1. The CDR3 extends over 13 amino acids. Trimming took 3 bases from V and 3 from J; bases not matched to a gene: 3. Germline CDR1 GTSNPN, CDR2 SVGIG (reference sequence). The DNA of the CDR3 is TGTGCCTGGAGAAACAGGGGGGACACTGAAGCTTTCTTT. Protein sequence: CAWRNRGDTEAFF.

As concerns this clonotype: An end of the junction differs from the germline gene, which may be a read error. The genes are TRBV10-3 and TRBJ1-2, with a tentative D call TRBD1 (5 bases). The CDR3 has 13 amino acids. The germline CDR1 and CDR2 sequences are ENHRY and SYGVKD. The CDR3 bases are TGTGCCATCAGTTGGGGCAGGTCCTCTGGCCACACCTTC. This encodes CAISWGRSSGHTF.

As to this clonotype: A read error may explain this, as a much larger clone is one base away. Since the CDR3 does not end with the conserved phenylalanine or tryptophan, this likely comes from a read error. The DNA for the CDR3 is TGTGCCAGCAGCCAAGTGCTCGGCGGCTACACCCTC. This gives the protein CASSQVLGGYTL. The chain combines TRBV5-5 with TRBJ1-2; D gene unclear. Germline assignment: CDR1 SGHKS and CDR2 YYEKEE (reference sequence). This CDR3 spans 12 amino acids. V lost 4 bases and J lost 8, with 12 bases in between.

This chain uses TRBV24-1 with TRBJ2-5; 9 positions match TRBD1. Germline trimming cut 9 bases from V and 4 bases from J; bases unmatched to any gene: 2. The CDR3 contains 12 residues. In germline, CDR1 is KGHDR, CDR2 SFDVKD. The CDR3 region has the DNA TGTGCCACCGGGACAGGGCTAGAGACCCAGTACTTC. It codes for CATGTGLETQYF.

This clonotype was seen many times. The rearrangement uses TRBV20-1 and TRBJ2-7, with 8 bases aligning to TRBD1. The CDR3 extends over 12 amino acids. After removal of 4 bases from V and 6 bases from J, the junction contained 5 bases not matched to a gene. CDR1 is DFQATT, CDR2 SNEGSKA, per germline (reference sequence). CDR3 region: CSAIGQGFEQYF. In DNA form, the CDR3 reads TGCAGTGCTATCGGACAGGGCTTCGAGCAGTACTTC.

The DNA for the CDR3 is TGTGCCAGCAGTTACAGGCTTAGTACTAGCGGAGACTACGAGCAGTACTTC. Translation gives CASSYRLSTSGDYEQYF. This chain connects TRBV6-5 to TRBJ2-7; 8 positions agree with TRBD2. The CDR3 spans 17 residues. V was clipped by 2 bases and J by 3 bases; unmatched bases: 12. Looked up from germline, CDR1 is MNHEY and CDR2 is SVGAGI.

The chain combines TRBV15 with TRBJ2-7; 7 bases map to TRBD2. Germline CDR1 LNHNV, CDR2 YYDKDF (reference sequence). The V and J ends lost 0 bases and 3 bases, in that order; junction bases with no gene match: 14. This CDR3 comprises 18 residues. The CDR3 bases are TGTGCCACCAGCAGAGATGAAATTAGGCTAGCGGCATTCTACGAGCAGTACTTC. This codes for CATSRDEIRLAAFYEQYF.